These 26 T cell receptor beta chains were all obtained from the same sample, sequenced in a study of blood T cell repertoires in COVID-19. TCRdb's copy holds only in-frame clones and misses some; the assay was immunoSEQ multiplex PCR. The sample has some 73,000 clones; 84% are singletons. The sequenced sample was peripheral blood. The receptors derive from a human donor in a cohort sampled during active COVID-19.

The CDR3 DNA sequence: TGTGCCAGCAGCCAAAGCTCGACACCAGGGTTGGATGAAAAACTGTTTTTT. Protein: CASSQSSTPGLDEKLFF. The chain has TRBV4-2 and TRBJ1-4; perhaps TRBD1 as D (5 bases). Trimming removed 2 bases at V and 6 bases at J, with 19 bases between. Germline V gene lookup returns CDR1 LGHNA and CDR2 YNFKEQ. This CDR3 comprises 17 residues.

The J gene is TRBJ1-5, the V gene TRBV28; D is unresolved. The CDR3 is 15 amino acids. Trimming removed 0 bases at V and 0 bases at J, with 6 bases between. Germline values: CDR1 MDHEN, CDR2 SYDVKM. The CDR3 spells CASSLWATSNQPQHF. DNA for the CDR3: TGTGCCAGCAGTTTATGGGCAACTAGCAATCAGCCCCAGCATTTT.

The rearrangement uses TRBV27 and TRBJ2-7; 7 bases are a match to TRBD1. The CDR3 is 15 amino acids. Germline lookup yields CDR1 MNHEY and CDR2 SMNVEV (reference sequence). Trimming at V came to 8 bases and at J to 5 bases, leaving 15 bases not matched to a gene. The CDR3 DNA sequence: TGTGCCAGCGGTAAATGGGGACAGACTCCCAACGAGCAGTACTTC. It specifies CASGKWGQTPNEQYF.

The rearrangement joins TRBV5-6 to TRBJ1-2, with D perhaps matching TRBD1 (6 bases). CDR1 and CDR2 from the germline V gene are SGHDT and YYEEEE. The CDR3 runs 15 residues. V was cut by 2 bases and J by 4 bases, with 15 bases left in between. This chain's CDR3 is CASSLDSGQLYGYTF. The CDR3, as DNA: TGTGCCAGCAGCTTAGATTCGGGACAACTCTATGGCTACACCTTC.

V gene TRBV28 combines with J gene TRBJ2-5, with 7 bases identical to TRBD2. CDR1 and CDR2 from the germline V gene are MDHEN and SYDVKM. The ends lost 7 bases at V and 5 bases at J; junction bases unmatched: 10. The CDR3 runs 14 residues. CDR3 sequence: CASTTSWGGETQYF. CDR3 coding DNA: TGTGCCAGCACAACTAGCTGGGGAGGGGAGACCCAGTACTTC.

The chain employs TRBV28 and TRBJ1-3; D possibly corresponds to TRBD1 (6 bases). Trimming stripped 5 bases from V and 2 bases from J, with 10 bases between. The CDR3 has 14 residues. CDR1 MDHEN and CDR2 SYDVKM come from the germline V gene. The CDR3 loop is CASSEHRAGNTIYF. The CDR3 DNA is TGTGCCAGCAGTGAACACAGGGCTGGAAACACCATATATTTT.

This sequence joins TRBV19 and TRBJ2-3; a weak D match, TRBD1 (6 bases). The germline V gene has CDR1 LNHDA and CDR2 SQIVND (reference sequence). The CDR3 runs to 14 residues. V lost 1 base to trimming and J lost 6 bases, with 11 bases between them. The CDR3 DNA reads TGTGCCAGTAGTATAGGGACAGATGTGGATACGCAGTATTTT. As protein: CASSIGTDVDTQYF.

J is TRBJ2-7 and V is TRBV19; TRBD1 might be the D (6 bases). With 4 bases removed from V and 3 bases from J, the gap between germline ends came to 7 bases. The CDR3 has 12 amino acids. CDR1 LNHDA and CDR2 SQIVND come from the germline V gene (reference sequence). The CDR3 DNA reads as TGTGCCAGTAGTAGAGGGGGCTACGAGCAGTACTTC. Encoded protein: CASSRGGYEQYF.

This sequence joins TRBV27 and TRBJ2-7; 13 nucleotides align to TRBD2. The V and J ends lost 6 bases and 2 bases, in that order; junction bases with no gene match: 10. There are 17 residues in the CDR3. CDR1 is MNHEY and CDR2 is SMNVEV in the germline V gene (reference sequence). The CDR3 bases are TGTGCCAGCAGCTTAAGGGGGACTAGCGGGGCAACCTACGAGCAGTACTTC. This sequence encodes CASSLRGTSGATYEQYF.

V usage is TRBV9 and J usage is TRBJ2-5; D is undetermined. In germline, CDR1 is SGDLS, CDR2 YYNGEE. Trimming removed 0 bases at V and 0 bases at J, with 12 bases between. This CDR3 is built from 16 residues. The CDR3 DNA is TGTGCCAGCAGCGTAGGGGCCCCGACATACCAAGAGACCCAGTACTTC. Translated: CASSVGAPTYQETQYF.

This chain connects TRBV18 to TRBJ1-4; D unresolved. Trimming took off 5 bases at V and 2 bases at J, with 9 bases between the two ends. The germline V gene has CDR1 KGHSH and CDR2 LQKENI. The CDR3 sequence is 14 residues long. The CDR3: CASSSSVTNEKLFF. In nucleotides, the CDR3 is TGTGCCAGCTCATCTTCGGTGACTAATGAAAAACTGTTTTTT. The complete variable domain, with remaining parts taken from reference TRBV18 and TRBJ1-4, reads NAGVMQNPRHLVRRRGQEARLRCSPMKGHSHVYWYRQLPEEGLKFMVYLQKENIIDESGMPKERFSAEFPKEGPSILRIQQVVRGDSAAYFCASSSSVTNEKLFFGSGTQLSVL.

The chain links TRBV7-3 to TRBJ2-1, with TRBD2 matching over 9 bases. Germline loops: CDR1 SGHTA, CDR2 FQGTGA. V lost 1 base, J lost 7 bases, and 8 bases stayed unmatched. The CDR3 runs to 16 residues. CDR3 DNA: TGTGCCAGCAGCTTAAAATCCAGCGGGGGGTTTAATGAGCAGTTCTTC. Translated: CASSLKSSGGFNEQFF.

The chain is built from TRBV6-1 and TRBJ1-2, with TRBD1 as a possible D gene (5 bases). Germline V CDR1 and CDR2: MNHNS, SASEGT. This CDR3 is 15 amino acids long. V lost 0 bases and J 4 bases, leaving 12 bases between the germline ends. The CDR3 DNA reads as TGTGCCAGCAGTGAAGCGCAGTACAGGACCTATGGCTACACCTTC. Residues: CASSEAQYRTYGYTF.

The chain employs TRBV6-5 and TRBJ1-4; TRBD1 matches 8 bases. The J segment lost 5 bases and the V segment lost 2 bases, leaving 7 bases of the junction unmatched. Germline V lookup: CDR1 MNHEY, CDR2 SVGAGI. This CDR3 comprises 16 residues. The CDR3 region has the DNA TGTGCCAGCAGTTACCCCGGACAGGGAAGAAATGAAAAACTGTTTTTT. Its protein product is CASSYPGQGRNEKLFF.

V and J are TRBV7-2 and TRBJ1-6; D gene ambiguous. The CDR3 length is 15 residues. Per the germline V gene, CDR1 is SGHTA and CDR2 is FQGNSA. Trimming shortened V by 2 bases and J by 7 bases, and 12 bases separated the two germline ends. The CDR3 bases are TGTGCCAGCAGCTTAACTGGGTTCAGGAATTCACCCCTCCACTTT. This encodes CASSLTGFRNSPLHF.

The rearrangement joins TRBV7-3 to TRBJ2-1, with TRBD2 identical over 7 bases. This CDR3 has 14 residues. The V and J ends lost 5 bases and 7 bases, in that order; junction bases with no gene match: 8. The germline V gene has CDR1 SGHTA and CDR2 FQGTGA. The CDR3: CASSASGIYNEQFF. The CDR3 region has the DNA TGTGCCAGCAGCGCCAGCGGGATATATAATGAGCAGTTCTTC.

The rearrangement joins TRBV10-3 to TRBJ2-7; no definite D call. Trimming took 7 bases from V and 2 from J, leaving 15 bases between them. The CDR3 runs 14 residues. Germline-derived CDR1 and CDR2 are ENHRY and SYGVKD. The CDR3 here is CAIMAADTPYEQYF. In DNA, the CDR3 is TGTGCCATCATGGCGGCAGATACACCCTACGAGCAGTACTTC.

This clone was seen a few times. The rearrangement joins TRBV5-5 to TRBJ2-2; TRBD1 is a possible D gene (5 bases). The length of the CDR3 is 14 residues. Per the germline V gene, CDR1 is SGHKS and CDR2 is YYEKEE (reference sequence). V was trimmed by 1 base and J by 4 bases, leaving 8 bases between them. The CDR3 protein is CASSLLRGTGELFF. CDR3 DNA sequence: TGTGCCAGCAGCTTGCTAAGGGGCACCGGGGAGCTGTTTTTT. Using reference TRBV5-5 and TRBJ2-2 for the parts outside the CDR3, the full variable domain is DAGVTQSPTHLIKTRGQQVTLRCSPISGHKSVSWYQQVLGQGPQFIFQYYEKEERGRGNFPDRFSARQFPNYSSELNVNALLLGDSALYLCASSLLRGTGELFFGEGSRLTVL.

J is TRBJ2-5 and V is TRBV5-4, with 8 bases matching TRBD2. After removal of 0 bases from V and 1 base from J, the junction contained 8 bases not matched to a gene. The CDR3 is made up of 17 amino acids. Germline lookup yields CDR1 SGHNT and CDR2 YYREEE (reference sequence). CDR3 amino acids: CASSLGVSGGSQETQYF. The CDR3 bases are TGTGCCAGCAGCTTGGGGGTCTCGGGAGGGTCCCAAGAGACCCAGTACTTC.

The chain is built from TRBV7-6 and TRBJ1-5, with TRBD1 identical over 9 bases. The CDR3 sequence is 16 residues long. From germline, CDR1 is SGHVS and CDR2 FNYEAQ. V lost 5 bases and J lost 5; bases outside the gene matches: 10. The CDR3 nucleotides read TGTGCCAGCAGCCCGGAACAGGGGGCGGTCGATCAGCCCCAGCATTTT. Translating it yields CASSPEQGAVDQPQHF.

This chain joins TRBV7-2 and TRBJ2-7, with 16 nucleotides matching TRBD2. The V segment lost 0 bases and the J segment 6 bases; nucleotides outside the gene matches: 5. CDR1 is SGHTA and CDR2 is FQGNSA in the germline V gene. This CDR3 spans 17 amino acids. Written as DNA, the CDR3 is TGTGCCAGCAGCTTAGCCCTGGGACTAGCGGGGGGGTTCGAGCAGTACTTC. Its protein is CASSLALGLAGGFEQYF.

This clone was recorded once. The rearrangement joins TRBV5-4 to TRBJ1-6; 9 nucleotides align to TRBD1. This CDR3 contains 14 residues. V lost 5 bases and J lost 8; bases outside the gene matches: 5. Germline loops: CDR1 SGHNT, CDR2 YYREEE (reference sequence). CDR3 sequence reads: CASSEGDRDSPLHF. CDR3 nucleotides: TGTGCCAGCAGTGAGGGGGACAGGGATTCACCCCTCCACTTT.

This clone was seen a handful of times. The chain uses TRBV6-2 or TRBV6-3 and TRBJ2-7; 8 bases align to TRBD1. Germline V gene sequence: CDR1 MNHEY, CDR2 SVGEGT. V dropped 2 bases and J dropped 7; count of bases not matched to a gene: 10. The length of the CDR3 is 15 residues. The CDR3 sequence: CASSYATGALGEQYF. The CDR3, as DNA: TGTGCCAGCAGTTACGCGACAGGGGCTCTGGGGGAGCAGTACTTC.

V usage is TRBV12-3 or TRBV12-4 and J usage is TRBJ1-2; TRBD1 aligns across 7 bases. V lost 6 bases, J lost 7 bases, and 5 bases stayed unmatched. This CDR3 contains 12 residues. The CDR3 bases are TGTGCCAGCAGGAGACAGGGATCTGGCTACACCTTC. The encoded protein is CASRRQGSGYTF.

Here the CDR3 DNA reads TGCGCCAGCAGCCAGCCACTAGCGGGGGACACCGGGGAGCTGTTTTTT. Translation gives CASSQPLAGDTGELFF. The chain recombines TRBV4-3 with TRBJ2-2, with 11 bases that match TRBD2. From germline, CDR1 is LGHNA and CDR2 YSLEER. The CDR3 spans 16 residues. Trimming at V came to 3 bases and at J to 3 bases, leaving 3 bases not matched to a gene.

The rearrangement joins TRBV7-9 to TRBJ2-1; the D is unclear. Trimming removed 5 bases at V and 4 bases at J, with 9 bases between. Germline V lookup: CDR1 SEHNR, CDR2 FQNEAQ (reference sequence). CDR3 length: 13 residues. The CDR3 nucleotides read TGTGCCAGCAGCCACACAGCTTACAATGAGCAGTTCTTC. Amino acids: CASSHTAYNEQFF.